Here is one TCR beta chain with its context. Its antigen remains unidentified. This entry is derived from a study of post-analysis software for immune sequencing data. Study in general: Disease trajectories encompassed relapsing-remitting, secondary progressive and progressive-relapsing multiple sclerosis. General study findings and limits: Five TRBV segments were significantly more frequent in patients than in controls. TRBV5-6, TRBV5-1 and TRBV20-1 were among these segments. Among multiple sclerosis patients, normalized Chao1 diversity was significantly below that of controls. Strong same-batch co-clustering of samples appeared with F measure clustering.

The TCR beta cDNA libraries contained unique molecular identifiers. With about 0.9 to 11 million T cells as the source, about half a million cDNA molecules resulted. One entry per CDR3 protein results from TCRdb running MiXCR on the PCR reads. The table lists hundreds of thousands of distinct CDR3 sequences, 25% to 30% of them singletons. V dropped 3 bases and J dropped 4 bases, with 6 bases sitting between them. The CDR3 sequence is 12 residues long. Germline CDR1 and CDR2: SNHLY and FYNNEI. Sequencing was carried out using blood. This chain uses TRBV2 with TRBJ2-5, with D unresolved. The receptor was derived from a girl between 5 and 17 years old with multiple sclerosis. For the CDR3, the DNA is TGTGCCAGCAGTGACCCTCCAGAGACCCAGTACTTC. Protein product: CASSDPPETQYF.